The clone carrying this T cell receptor (beta chain) was observed at least ten times. Germline assignment: CDR1 DFQATT and CDR2 SNEGSKA (reference sequence). V lost 6 bases, J lost 0 bases, and 6 bases stayed unmatched. The CDR3 consists of 14 residues. The data originate from a study of response to subunit inactivated influenza vaccine. From the RT-PCR reads, TCRdb called clonotypes with MiXCR, one entry per CDR3 protein. The repertoire holds roughly 500,000 distinct CDR3 sequences, with under 25% as singletons. These data were also reused for a study on T cells expressing NK-cell markers. That report adds: In generating TCR beta cDNA, 5'RACE template switching with UMIs was used.

The receptor comes from a man in his fifties or sixties who received an inactivated influenza vaccine. This specimen was CD4+ T cells sorted from PBMCs, taken approximately 12 days after vaccination. The chain recombines TRBV20-1 with TRBJ2-5, with 8 bases lining up with TRBD1. This CDR3 reads CSATGTGDQETQYF. The CDR3 coding sequence is TGCAGTGCCACCGGGACAGGCGACCAAGAGACCCAGTACTTC.